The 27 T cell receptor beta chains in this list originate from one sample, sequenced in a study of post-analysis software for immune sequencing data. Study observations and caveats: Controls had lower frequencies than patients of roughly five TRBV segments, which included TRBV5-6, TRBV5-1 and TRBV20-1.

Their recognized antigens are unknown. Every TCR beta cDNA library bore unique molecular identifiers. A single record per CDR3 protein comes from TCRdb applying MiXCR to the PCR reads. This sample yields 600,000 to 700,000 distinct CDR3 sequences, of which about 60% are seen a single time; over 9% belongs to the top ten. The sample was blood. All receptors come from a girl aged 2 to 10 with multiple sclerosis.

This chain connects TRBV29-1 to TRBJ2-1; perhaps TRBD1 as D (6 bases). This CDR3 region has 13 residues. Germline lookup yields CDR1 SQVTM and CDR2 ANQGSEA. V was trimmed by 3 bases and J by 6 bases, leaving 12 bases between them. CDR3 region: CSVETGRGNEQFF. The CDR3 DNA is TGCAGCGTTGAGACAGGTCGGGGCAATGAGCAGTTCTTC.

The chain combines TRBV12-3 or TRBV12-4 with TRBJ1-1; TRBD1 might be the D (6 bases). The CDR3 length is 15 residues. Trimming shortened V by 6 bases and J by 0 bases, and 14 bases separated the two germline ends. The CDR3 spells CASSLTGNLNTEAFF. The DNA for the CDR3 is TGTGCCAGCAGCCTGACAGGAAATCTGAACACTGAAGCTTTCTTT.

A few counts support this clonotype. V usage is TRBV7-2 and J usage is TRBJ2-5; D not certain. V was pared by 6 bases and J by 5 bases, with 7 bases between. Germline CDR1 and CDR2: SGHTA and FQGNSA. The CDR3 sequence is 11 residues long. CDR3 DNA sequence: TGTGCCAGCAGATATATGGAGACCCAGTACTTC. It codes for CASRYMETQYF.

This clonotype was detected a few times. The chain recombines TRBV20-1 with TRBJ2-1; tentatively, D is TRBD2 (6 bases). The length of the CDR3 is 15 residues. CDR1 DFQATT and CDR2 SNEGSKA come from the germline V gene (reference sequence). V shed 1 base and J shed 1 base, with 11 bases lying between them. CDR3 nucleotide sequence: TGCAGTGCTAGAGTAGCGGCAGAATCCTACAATGAGCAGTTCTTC. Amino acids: CSARVAAESYNEQFF.

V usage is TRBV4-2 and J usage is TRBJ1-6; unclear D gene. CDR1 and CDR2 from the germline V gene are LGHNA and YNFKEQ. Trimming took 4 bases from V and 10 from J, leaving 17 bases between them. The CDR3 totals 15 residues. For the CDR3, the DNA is TGTGCCAGCAGCCGCCAGACGGAGGCCTCATCACCCCTCCACTTT. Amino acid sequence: CASSRQTEASSPLHF.

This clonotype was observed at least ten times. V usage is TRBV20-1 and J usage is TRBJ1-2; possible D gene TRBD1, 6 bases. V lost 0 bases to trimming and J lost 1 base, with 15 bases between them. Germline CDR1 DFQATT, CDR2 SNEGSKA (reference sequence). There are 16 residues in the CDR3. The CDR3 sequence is CSARDGGHKINYGYTF. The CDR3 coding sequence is TGCAGTGCTAGAGATGGGGGACACAAAATTAACTATGGCTACACCTTC.

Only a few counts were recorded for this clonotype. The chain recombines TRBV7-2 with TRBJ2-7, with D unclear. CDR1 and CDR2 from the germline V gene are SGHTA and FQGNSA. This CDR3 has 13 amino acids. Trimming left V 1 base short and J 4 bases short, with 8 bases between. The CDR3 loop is CASSLVGPYEQYF. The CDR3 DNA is TGTGCCAGCAGCTTAGTCGGGCCTTACGAGCAGTACTTC.

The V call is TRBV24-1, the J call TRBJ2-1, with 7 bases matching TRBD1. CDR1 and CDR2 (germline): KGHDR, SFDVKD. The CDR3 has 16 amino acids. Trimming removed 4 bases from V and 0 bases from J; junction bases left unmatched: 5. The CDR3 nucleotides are TGTGCCACCAGTGACCCGGGACAGAGCTCCTACAATGAGCAGTTCTTC. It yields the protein CATSDPGQSSYNEQFF.

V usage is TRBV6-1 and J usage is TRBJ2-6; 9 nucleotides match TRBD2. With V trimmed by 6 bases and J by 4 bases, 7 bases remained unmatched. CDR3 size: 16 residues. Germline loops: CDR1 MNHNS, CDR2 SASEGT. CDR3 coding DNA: TGTGCCAGCAGCCCCAGCGGGAGGAAGGGGGCCAACGTCCTGACTTTC. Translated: CASSPSGRKGANVLTF.

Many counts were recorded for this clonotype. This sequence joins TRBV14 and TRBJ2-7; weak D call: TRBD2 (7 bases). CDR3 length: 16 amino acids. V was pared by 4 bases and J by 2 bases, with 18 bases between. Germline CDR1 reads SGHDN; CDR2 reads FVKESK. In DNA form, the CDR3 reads TGTGCCAGCAGCCCCACGGGGGGCGGGCTTACCTACGAGCAGTACTTC. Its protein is CASSPTGGGLTYEQYF.

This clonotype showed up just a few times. CDR3 protein: CASSVGDGSYEQYF. CDR3 bases: TGTGCCAGCAGCGTAGGAGATGGGTCCTACGAGCAGTACTTC. The chain carries TRBV9 and TRBJ2-7; D is unresolved. V lost 0 bases to trimming and J lost 1 base, with 8 bases between them. Germline V CDR1 and CDR2: SGDLS, YYNGEE. This CDR3 has 14 amino acids.

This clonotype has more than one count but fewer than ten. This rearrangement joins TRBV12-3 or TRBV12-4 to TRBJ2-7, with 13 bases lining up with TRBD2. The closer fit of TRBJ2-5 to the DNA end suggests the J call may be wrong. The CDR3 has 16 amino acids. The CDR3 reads CASSKGLAGAQETQYF. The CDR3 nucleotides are TGTGCCAGCAGCAAAGGACTAGCGGGGGCGCAGGAGACCCAGTACTTC.

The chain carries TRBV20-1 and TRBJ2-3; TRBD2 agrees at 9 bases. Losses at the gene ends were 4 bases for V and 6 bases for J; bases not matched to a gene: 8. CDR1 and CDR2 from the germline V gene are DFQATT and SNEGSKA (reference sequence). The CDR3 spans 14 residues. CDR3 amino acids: CSAKAGGLPDTQYF. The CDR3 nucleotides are TGCAGTGCTAAAGCGGGAGGACTCCCCGATACGCAGTATTTT.

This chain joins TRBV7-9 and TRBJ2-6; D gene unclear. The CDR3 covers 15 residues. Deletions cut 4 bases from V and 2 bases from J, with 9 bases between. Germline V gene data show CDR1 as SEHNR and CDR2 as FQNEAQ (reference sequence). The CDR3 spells CASSSTDTGANVLTF. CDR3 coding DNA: TGTGCCAGCAGCTCCACAGACACTGGGGCCAACGTCCTGACTTTC.

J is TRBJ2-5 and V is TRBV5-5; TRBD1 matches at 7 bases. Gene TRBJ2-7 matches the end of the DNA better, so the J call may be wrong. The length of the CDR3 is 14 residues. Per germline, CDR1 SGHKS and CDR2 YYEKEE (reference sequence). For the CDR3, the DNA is TGTGCCAGCAGCTTGGCCGGACAGGACCACGAGCAGTACTTC. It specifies CASSLAGQDHEQYF.

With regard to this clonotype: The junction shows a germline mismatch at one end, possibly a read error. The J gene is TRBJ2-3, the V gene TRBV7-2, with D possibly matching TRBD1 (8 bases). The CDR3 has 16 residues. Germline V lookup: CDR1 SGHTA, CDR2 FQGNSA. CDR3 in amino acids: CASSLARQGAGDTQYF. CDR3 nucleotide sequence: TGTGCCAGCAGCTTAGCGCGGCAGGGGGCGGGAGATACACAGTATTTT.

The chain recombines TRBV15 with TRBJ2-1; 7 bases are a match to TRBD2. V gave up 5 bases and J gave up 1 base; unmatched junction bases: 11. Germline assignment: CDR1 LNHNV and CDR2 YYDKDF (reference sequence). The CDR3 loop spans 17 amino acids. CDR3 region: CATSPEERDWSYNEQFF. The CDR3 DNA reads TGTGCCACCAGCCCCGAAGAGCGGGACTGGTCCTACAATGAGCAGTTCTTC.

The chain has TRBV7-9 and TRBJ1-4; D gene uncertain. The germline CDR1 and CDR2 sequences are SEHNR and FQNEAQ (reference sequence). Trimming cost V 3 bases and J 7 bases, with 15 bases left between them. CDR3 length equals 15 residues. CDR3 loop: CASSFEGRIGEKLFF. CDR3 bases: TGTGCCAGCAGCTTCGAAGGAAGGATTGGTGAAAAACTGTTTTTT.

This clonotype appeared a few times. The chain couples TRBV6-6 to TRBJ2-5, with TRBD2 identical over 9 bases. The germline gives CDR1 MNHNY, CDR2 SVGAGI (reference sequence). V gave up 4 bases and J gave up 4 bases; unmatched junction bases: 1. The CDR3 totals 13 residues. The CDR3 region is CASSWGLAETQYF. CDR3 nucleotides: TGTGCCAGCAGTTGGGGACTAGCAGAGACCCAGTACTTC.

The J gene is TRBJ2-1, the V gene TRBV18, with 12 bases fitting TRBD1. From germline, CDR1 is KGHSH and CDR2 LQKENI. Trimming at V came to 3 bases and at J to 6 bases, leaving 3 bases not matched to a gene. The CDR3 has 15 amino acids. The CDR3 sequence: CASSPGQGAVNEQFF. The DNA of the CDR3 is TGTGCCAGCTCACCGGGACAGGGGGCCGTCAATGAGCAGTTCTTC.

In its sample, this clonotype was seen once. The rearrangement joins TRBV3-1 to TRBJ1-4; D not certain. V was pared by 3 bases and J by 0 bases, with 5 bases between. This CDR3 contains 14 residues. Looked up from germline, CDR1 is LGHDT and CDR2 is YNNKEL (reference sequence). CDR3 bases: TGTGCCAGCAGCCATCGTGCAACTAATGAAAAACTGTTTTTT. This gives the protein CASSHRATNEKLFF.

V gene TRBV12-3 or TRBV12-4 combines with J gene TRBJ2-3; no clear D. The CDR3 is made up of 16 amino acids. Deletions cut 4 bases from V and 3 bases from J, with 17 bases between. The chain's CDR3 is CASSYSTLMSTDTQYF. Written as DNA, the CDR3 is TGTGCCAGCAGTTACTCGACACTGATGAGTACAGATACGCAGTATTTT.

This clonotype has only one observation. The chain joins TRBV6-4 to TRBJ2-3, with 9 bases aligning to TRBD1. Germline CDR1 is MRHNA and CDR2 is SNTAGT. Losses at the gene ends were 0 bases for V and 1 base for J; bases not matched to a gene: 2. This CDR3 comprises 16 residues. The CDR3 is CASSDSRDRGTDTQYF. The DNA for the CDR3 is TGTGCCAGCAGTGACTCGCGGGACAGGGGCACAGATACGCAGTATTTT.

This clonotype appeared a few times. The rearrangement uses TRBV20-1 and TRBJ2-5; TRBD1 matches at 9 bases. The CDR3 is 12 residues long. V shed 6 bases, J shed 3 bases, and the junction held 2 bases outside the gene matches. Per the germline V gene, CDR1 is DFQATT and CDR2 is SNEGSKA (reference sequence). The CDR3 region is CSADRGKETQYF. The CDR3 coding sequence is TGCAGTGCCGACAGGGGGAAAGAGACCCAGTACTTC.

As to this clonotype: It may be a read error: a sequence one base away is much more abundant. The CDR3, as DNA: TGTGCCAGCAGCTTAGAACCGAGCACAGATACGCAGTATTTT. Its protein is CASSLEPSTDTQYF. The V and J genes are TRBV11-2 and TRBJ2-3; D not certain. CDR1 SGHAT and CDR2 FQNNGV come from the germline V gene. CDR3 length equals 14 residues. Deletions cut 0 bases from V and 0 bases from J, with 4 bases between.

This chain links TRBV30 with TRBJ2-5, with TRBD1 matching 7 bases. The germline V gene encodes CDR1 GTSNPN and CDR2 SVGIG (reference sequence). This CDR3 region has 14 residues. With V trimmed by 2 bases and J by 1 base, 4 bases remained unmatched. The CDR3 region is CAWSLGTAQETQYF. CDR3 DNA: TGTGCCTGGAGTCTAGGGACAGCCCAAGAGACCCAGTACTTC.

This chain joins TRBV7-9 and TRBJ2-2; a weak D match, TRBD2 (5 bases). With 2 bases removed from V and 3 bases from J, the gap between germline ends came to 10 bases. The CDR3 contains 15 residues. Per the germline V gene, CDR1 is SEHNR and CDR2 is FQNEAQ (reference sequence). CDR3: CASSLMGSDTGELFF. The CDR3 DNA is TGTGCCAGCAGCTTAATGGGGAGCGACACCGGGGAGCTGTTTTTT.